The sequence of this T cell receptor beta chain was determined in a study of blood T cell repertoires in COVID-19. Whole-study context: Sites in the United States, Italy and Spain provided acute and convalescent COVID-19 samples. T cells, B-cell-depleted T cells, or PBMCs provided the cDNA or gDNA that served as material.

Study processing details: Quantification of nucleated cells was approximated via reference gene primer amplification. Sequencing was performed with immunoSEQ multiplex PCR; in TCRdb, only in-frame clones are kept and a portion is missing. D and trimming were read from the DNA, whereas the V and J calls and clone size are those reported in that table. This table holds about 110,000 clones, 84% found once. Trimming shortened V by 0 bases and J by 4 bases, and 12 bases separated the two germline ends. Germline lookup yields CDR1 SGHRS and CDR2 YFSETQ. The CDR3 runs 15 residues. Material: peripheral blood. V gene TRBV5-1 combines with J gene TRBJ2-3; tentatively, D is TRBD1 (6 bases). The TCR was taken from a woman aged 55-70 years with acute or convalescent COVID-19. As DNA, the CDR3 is TGCGCCAGCAGCTTGGCCACAACAGGGCCAGATACGCAGTATTTT. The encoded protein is CASSLATTGPDTQYF.